The T cell receptor (beta chain) under discussion was sequenced for a study of shared clonotypes between healthy human individuals (dated by TCRdb to about 2020). The study in broad terms: A couple of women and a few men aged 18 to 49 years were included in the cohort. Different laboratories and diverse techniques were used to prepare libraries and sequence TCR repertoires, to increase sequencing depth and limit assay-specific biases. Leukapheresis yielded between about 0.9 and 8.9 billion PBMCs per donor. To estimate repertoire size and how much clonotype sharing occurs between individuals, the study deeply sequenced the blood TCR repertoires of five healthy adults. For each donor, three plates each were used for CD4 naive and CD4 memory, two plates were used for CD8 naive, and one plate was used for CD8 memory. Paper-wide results and their limitations: Incomplete sequencing was indicated by rarefaction of sorted-subset datasets, despite the large sequencing depth. Because the study included a small number of donors, the genetic and exposure-history diversity represented was limited. Only blood was sampled, and tissue TCR repertoires likely differ from those in blood. Compared with non-shared clonotypes, clonotypes shared by all four sorted-subset donors had higher generation probabilities. Based on pairwise subsampling, the degree of clonotype sharing among donors was expected to be affected by sequencing depth. Estimated clonotype richness was generally larger for naive than for memory subsets. Sharing across several donors was observed for about 5% of naive CD4, 3% to 3.5% of naive CD8, roughly 2.4% of memory CD4, and about 0.4% of memory CD8 clonotypes.

CD8 naive samples were CD45RO-negative cells positively selected for CCR7, giving a CD45RA+CCR7+ population that excluded TemRA cells. Donors were healthy HIV-negative adults with no recently reported acute infections or vaccinations. Every donor was a Caucasian adult residing in Nashville, Tennessee, USA. After blood collection by leukapheresis, PBMCs were isolated using Ficoll-Histopaque density gradient centrifugation and then cryopreserved in the vapor phase of liquid nitrogen. Analytical flow cytometry was used to check the purity and quantity of each magnetically sorted T cell population. Each sorted fraction had its genomic DNA isolated and then quantified by UV absorbance on a Nanodrop 2000c. Using the deep immunoSEQ assay, TCR CDR3 regions were amplified from genomic DNA by multiplex PCR. Extracted genomic DNA from each cell subset was spread evenly across all wells of several immunoSEQ 96-well plates, with each plate serving as a replicate. For sorted subsets, roughly 200 ng of genomic DNA, equivalent to some 30,000 T cell genomes, went into each replicate PCR. Purified libraries were quantified with a Qubit 3.0 fluorometer, sized on a Bioanalyzer 2100, and re-quantified with the KAPA Library Quantification kit. Each immunoSEQ 96-well plate was sequenced on its own single-read 150-cycle Illumina NextSeq 550 flow cell. The source study handled its data this way. The immunoSEQ output contained only junctional sequences without quality scores, so filtering could not match that applied to full-length reads. Sequences were annotated with PyIR, a Python wrapper for IgBLAST v1.9, and V/J genes and CDR3 were assigned using IMGT germline references. Reads were filtered out if the reads had weak V/J assignments (E-value above 1e-6), no CDR3, stop codons, out-of-frame junctions, or ambiguous translated residues. A V3J clonotype was defined by an identical inferred V gene, J gene, and CDR3 amino acid sequence. Percentage overlap between repertoires was calculated by dividing the number of shared unique clonotypes by the size of the smaller repertoire. Richness of each repertoire was evaluated using RTK rarefaction, the Chao1 estimator, and Recon v2.1 estimates of unobserved clonotypes. Generation probabilities were computed with OLGA for all TCRbeta clonotypes obtained by the gDNA method from several donors. TCRdb took this table from immuneACCESS and kept in-frame rearrangements with V and J called. Such tables lack part of the clones; where checked against another copy, unresolved V genes explain under half of the gap, and the rest is unexplained. Clone size and the V and J calls come from that table; the DNA yielded D and trimming. This sample holds fewer than 1 million clones; 90% to 97% were observed only once. Jointly, the top ten make up about 0.22% of the sample.

There are 13 amino acids in the CDR3, from cysteine to phenylalanine inclusive. Of all the DNA, just the CDR3 is kept, 39 bases in frame from base 1. In the germline V gene, CDR1 corresponds to SGDLS and CDR2 to YYNGEE. V was cut back by 0 bases and J by 7 bases, leaving a gap of 10 bases between them. Comment on this clone: Its cognate antigen has yet to be identified. Per-base qualities were not stored, and no clone one base away is much larger.

The sequence joins TRBV9 to TRBJ1-2; TRBD1 is a possible D gene, resting on 5 matching bases. This TCR was recovered from a man aged 30-40 years in good health. The sample was naive CD8+ T cells sorted from blood. The meaning of the sample's cell subset or site label: CD45RA+CCR7+. In nucleotides, the sequence is TGTGCCAGCAGCGTAGAATCGGGGCTTGGCTACACCTTC. It codes for CASSVESGLGYTF.